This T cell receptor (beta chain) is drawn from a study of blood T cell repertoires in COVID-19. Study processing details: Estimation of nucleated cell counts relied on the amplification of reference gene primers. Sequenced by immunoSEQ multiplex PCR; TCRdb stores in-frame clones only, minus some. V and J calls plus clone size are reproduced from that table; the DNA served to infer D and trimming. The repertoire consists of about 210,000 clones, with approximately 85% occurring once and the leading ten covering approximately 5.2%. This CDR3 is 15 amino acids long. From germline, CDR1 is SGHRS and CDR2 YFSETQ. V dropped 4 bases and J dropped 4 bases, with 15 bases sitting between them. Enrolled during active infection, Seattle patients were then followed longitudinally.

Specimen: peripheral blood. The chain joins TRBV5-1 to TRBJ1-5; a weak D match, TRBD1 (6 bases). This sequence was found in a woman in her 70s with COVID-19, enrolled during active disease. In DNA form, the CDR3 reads TGCGCCAGCAGCGAACTGCCAGGGACAAATCAGCCCCAGCATTTT. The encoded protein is CASSELPGTNQPQHF. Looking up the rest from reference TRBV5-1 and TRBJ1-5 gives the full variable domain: KAGVTQTPRYLIKTRGQQVTLSCSPISGHRSVSWYQQTPGQGLQFLFEYFSETQRNKGNFPGRFSGRQFSNSRSEMNVSTLELGDSALYLCASSELPGTNQPQHFGDGTRLSIL.